The 4 T cell receptor beta chains reported below all come from one sample, sequenced in a study of Ad26.COV2.S vaccination and SARS-CoV-2 variants. The treatment: 15 to 20 received Ad26.COV2.S at low or high dose, single or two shots; 5 received placebo; per-sample allocation not given. Collection of the samples took place on day 63 after the first injection of vaccine or placebo. Data came from immunoSEQ multiplex PCR; TCRdb stores just in-frame clones and leaves some out. The data hold hundreds of thousands of clones, with approximately 90% observed a single time. This material consisted of peripheral blood, taken in a trial of Ad26.COV2.S vaccine versus placebo. All receptors come from a person between 18 and 65 years old who received the Ad26.COV2.S COVID-19 vaccine or a placebo.

The chain couples TRBV28 to TRBJ2-7; D tentatively fits TRBD1 or TRBD2 (5 bases each). In germline, CDR1 is MDHEN, CDR2 SYDVKM. Trimming took 10 bases from V and 0 from J, leaving 13 bases between them. This CDR3 has 13 amino acids. The CDR3 is CAITGADSYEQYF. For the CDR3, the DNA is TGTGCCATCACCGGGGCAGACTCCTACGAGCAGTACTTC.

This chain connects TRBV5-1 to TRBJ2-2; 11 positions agree with TRBD2. The CDR3 loop spans 16 amino acids. Germline CDR1 reads SGHRS; CDR2 reads YFSETQ. Germline trimming cut 3 bases from V and 6 bases from J; bases unmatched to any gene: 7. The CDR3 loop reads CASSSGLAGGPGELFF. CDR3 bases: TGCGCCAGCAGCTCGGGTCTAGCGGGAGGCCCCGGGGAGCTGTTTTTT.

The chain employs TRBV5-1 and TRBJ2-3, with 8 nucleotides matching TRBD2. Germline values: CDR1 SGHRS, CDR2 YFSETQ. V dropped 3 bases and J dropped 0; count of bases not matched to a gene: 6. The CDR3 loop spans 16 amino acids. CDR3 loop: CASSSRGGESTDTQYF. In DNA form, the CDR3 reads TGCGCCAGCAGCTCCCGGGGGGGGGAGAGCACAGATACGCAGTATTTT. Together with reference TRBV5-1 and TRBJ2-3, the CDR3 gives the full variable domain: KAGVTQTPRYLIKTRGQQVTLSCSPISGHRSVSWYQQTPGQGLQFLFEYFSETQRNKGNFPGRFSGRQFSNSRSEMNVSTLELGDSALYLCASSSRGGESTDTQYFGPGTRLTVL.

This clone was counted once. Other DNA sequences in the sample encode the same CDR3. The chain couples TRBV20-1 to TRBJ1-3, with D unresolved. V was shortened by 3 bases and J by 1 base, with 7 bases between the two germline ends. CDR1 DFQATT and CDR2 SNEGSKA come from the germline V gene (reference sequence). CDR3 size: 13 residues. CDR3 region: CSASLGSGNTIYF. The CDR3 DNA follows: TGCAGTGCTAGTTTGGGGTCTGGAAACACCATATATTTT.